This passage covers 15 T cell receptor beta chains from one sample sequenced in a study of cytomegalovirus exposure and HLA in healthy donors. The PCR made use of 60 Vbeta and 13 Jbeta primers. The table came from immunoSEQ multiplex PCR; TCRdb's copy has only in-frame clones and leaves some out. The sample contains around 120,000 clones, around 81% of which appear only once. Sequencing input: PBMCs. The receptors stem from a woman under 40 in good health and CMV-seronegative.

This clone occurred once. The J gene is TRBJ2-1, the V gene TRBV27; no definite D call. There are 15 residues in the CDR3. Trimming took off 1 base at V and 4 bases at J, with 11 bases between the two ends. The germline gives CDR1 MNHEY, CDR2 SMNVEV (reference sequence). The CDR3 loop reads CASSLWAVSYNEQFF. The CDR3 region has the DNA TGTGCCAGCAGTTTATGGGCAGTAAGTTACAATGAGCAGTTCTTC.

The rearrangement uses TRBV9 and TRBJ1-2; TRBD1 agrees at 8 bases. This CDR3 spans 14 amino acids. The V and J ends lost 4 bases and 2 bases, in that order; junction bases with no gene match: 4. Germline V CDR1 and CDR2: SGDLS, YYNGEE. The CDR3 DNA follows: TGTGCCAGCAGCACTGACAGGGGAAACTATGGCTACACCTTC. It translates to CASSTDRGNYGYTF. The full variable domain, its missing parts supplied by reference TRBV9 and TRBJ1-2, is DSGVTQTPKHLITATGQRVTLRCSPRSGDLSVYWYQQSLDQGLQFLIQYYNGEERAKGNILERFSAQQFPDLHSELNLSSLELGDSALYFCASSTDRGNYGYTFGSGTRLTVV.

This chain uses TRBV30 with TRBJ1-5; the D gene is possibly TRBD1 (5 bases). The germline gives CDR1 GTSNPN, CDR2 SVGIG (reference sequence). CDR3 length: 15 residues. V was trimmed by 1 base and J by 0 bases, leaving 10 bases between them. Written as DNA, the CDR3 is TGTGCCTGGAGTGGGCAGGGTTCTAGCAATCAGCCCCAGCATTTT. Amino acid sequence: CAWSGQGSSNQPQHF.

The chain employs TRBV4-3 and TRBJ2-7; D possibly corresponds to TRBD2 (6 bases). Trimming pared 0 bases from V and 2 bases from J, leaving 14 bases between. Germline-derived CDR1 and CDR2 are LGHNA and YSLEER. CDR3 length: 16 amino acids. CDR3 sequence (DNA): TGCGCCAGCAGCCAAGATAAGGAGGGCGGGCCCTACGAGCAGTACTTC. It specifies CASSQDKEGGPYEQYF.

For this clone: The sample carries other DNA sequences with the same CDR3. The chain is built from TRBV15 and TRBJ1-3; D uncertain. Germline CDR1 is LNHNV and CDR2 is YYDKDF (reference sequence). The CDR3 is 15 amino acids. V was cut by 0 bases and J by 1 base, with 7 bases left in between. CDR3 sequence (DNA): TGTGCCACCAGCAGAGATCCCCTTTCTGGAAACACCATATATTTT. Protein sequence: CATSRDPLSGNTIYF.

In regard to this clone: In the same sample, other DNA sequences code for this CDR3. The chain joins TRBV9 to TRBJ2-7; a weak D match, TRBD1 (5 bases). Germline values: CDR1 SGDLS, CDR2 YYNGEE. The CDR3 totals 13 residues. V was shortened by 0 bases and J by 3 bases, with 7 bases between the two germline ends. Here the CDR3 DNA reads TGTGCCAGCAGCGTAGCTCAGGGCTACGAGCAGTACTTC. Translated, it gives CASSVAQGYEQYF.

The chain is built from TRBV11-2 and TRBJ2-7; TRBD1 matches at 8 bases. The germline CDR1 and CDR2 sequences are SGHAT and FQNNGV. V trimming: 0 bases; J trimming: 5 bases; junction bases outside the gene matches: 12. This CDR3 spans 17 amino acids. CDR3 region: CASSLETTGGPRDEQYF. The CDR3 coding sequence is TGTGCCAGCAGCTTAGAGACTACAGGGGGGCCTCGGGACGAGCAGTACTTC.

The V call is TRBV10-2, the J call TRBJ1-5, with D unclear. Germline loops: CDR1 WSHSY, CDR2 SAAADI. V lost 3 bases, J lost 0 bases, and 9 bases lay in between. The CDR3 covers 15 residues. The CDR3 region has the DNA TGCGCCAGCAGTGAACCACGGGGTAGCAATCAGCCCCAGCATTTT. Protein product: CASSEPRGSNQPQHF.

The chain joins TRBV28 to TRBJ1-4; weak D call: TRBD1 (5 bases). The V end lost 2 bases, the J end lost 0 bases, and 10 bases lay between the germline ends. This CDR3 is 16 amino acids long. CDR1 is MDHEN, CDR2 SYDVKM, per germline. The CDR3 loop reads CASSLGGQSTNEKLFF. CDR3 in DNA: TGTGCCAGCAGTTTAGGTGGACAATCAACTAATGAAAAACTGTTTTTT.

The chain uses TRBV30 and TRBJ2-7, with 7 bases matching TRBD2. Germline V gene sequence: CDR1 GTSNPN, CDR2 SVGIG (reference sequence). The CDR3 runs to 12 residues. The junction had 2 bases not matched to a gene; V was cut back by 2 bases and J by 4 bases. CDR3 sequence reads: CAWSRGVYEQYF. The CDR3 region has the DNA TGTGCCTGGAGTCGGGGGGTTTACGAGCAGTACTTC.

This clone turned up a few times. The rearrangement links TRBV27 to TRBJ2-7, with TRBD2 identical over 7 bases. Germline lookup yields CDR1 MNHEY and CDR2 SMNVEV (reference sequence). V lost 3 bases and J lost 2; bases outside the gene matches: 1. CDR3 length: 13 amino acids. The CDR3 spells CASSFGLAYEQYF. CDR3 DNA sequence: TGTGCCAGCAGTTTTGGACTAGCCTACGAGCAGTACTTC.

The chain joins TRBV28 to TRBJ2-5; 11 bases are a match to TRBD2. Trimming took 6 bases from V and 11 from J; bases not matched to a gene: 14. Germline CDR1 reads MDHEN; CDR2 reads SYDVKM. The CDR3 consists of 15 residues. The CDR3 spells CASSSGASGRSEQYF. CDR3 nucleotide sequence: TGTGCCAGCAGCTCTGGGGCTAGCGGGAGGAGTGAGCAGTACTTC.

The CDR3, as DNA: TGTGCCAGCAGTTTGGAATCGACACTCGCCACTGAAGCTTTCTTT. Its protein is CASSLESTLATEAFF. The chain has TRBV28 and TRBJ1-1; D is undetermined. Per the germline V gene, CDR1 is MDHEN and CDR2 is SYDVKM. The V end was cut by 3 bases, the J end by 4 bases, with 15 bases between. The CDR3 runs 15 residues.

This clone turned up a few times. The chain has TRBV30 and TRBJ2-1, with 11 bases that match TRBD2. Germline CDR1 GTSNPN, CDR2 SVGIG (reference sequence). Germline trimming cut 0 bases from V and 0 bases from J; bases unmatched to any gene: 16. The CDR3 is made up of 21 amino acids. CDR3 nucleotide sequence: TGTGCCTGGAGTGTAAGGCCGGGACTAGCGGTTAAAGCCAGCTCCTACAATGAGCAGTTCTTC. This gives the protein CAWSVRPGLAVKASSYNEQFF.

This clone was seen only once. The chain has TRBV15 and TRBJ2-5, with 9 nucleotides matching TRBD1. Germline V CDR1 and CDR2: LNHNV, YYDKDF (reference sequence). The CDR3 consists of 14 residues. The V segment lost 4 bases and the J segment 5 bases; nucleotides outside the gene matches: 5. DNA of the CDR3: TGTGCCACCAGCATAAACAGGGGGCAGGAGACCCAGTACTTC. Translated: CATSINRGQETQYF.